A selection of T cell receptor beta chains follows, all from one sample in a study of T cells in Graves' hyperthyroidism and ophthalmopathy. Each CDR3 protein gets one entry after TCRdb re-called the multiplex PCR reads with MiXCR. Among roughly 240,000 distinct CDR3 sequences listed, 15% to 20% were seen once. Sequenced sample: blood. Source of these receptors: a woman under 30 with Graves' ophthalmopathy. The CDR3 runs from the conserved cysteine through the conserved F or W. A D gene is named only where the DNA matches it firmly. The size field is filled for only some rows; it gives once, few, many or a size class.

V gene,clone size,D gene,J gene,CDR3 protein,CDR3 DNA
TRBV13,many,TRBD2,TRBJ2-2,CASSFFQGTEAEGTSGYTGELFF,TGTGCCAGCAGCTTCTTTCAGGGGACGGAGGCGGAAGGGACTAGCGGGTACACCGGGGAGCTGTTTTTT
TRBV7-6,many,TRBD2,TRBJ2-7,CASSQSGRAYEQYF,TGTGCCAGCAGCCAAAGCGGGAGGGCCTACGAGCAGTACTTC
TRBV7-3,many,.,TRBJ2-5,CASSLRGRGQETQYF,TGTGCCAGCAGCTTACGGGGGCGTGGACAAGAGACCCAGTACTTC
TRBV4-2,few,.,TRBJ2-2,CASSRRPVGGSRSWTGELFF,TGTGCCAGCAGCCGAAGACCCGTTGGGGGGTCCCGGTCTTGGACCGGGGAGCTGTTTTTT
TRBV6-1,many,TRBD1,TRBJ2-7,CATPGGTYGFHEQYF,TGTGCCACCCCAGGGGGCACCTATGGATTTCACGAGCAGTACTTC
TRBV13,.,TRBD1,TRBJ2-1,CASSLVSLGQGANEQFF,TGTGCCAGCAGCTTAGTCTCTCTGGGACAGGGGGCGAATGAGCAGTTCTTC
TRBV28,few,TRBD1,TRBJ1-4,CASSFSTGRGEKLFF,TGTGCCAGCAGTTTTTCGACAGGGAGAGGGGAAAAACTGTTTTTT
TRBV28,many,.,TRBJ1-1,CASSPGRNTEAFF,TGTGCCAGCAGCCCGGGGAGGAACACTGAAGCTTTCTTT
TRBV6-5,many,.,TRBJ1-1,CASSYSRAGTTEAFF,TGTGCCAGCAGTTACTCGCGGGCAGGGACCACTGAAGCTTTCTTT
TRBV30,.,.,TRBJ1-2,CASSSGRFYGYTF,TGTGCCAGTAGTTCAGGGCGCTTCTATGGCTACACCTTC
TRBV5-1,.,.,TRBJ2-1,CASSLVRTSGVDEQFF,TGCGCCAGCAGCTTGGTCCGGACCTCGGGTGTGGATGAGCAGTTCTTC
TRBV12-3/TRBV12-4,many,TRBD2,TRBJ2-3,CASSAAGTSTDTQYF,TGTGCCAGCAGCGCAGCGGGGACTAGCACAGATACGCAGTATTTT
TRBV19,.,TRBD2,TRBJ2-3,CASSSQTSGTSGGSDTQYF,TGTGCCAGTAGTTCCCAAACTTCCGGGACTAGCGGGGGGTCAGATACGCAGTATTTT
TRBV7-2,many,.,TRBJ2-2,CASSLAGSRNTGELFF,TGTGCCAGCAGCTTAGCGGGGAGCCGGAACACCGGGGAGCTGTTTTTT
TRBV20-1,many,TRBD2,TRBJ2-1,CSARTSGRYSSYNEQFF,TGCAGTGCGCGGACTAGCGGGAGGTATAGCTCCTACAATGAGCAGTTCTTC
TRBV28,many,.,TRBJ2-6,CATRGSGANVLTF,TGTGCCACCCGAGGATCTGGGGCCAACGTCCTGACTTTC
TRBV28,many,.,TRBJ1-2,CASSAQLYGYTF,TGTGCCAGCAGTGCCCAACTCTATGGCTACACCTTC
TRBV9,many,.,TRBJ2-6,CASSPRIGSGANVLTF,TGTGCCAGCAGCCCAAGAATTGGCTCTGGGGCCAACGTCCTGACTTTC
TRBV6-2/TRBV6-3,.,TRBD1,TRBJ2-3,CASSQGADTQYF,TGTGCCAGCAGCCAGGGGGCTGATACGCAGTATTTT
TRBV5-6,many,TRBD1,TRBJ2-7,CASRRTGTHEQYF,TGTGCCAGCAGACGGACAGGGACCCACGAGCAGTACTTC
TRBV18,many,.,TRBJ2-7,CASSPPKGDEQYF,TGTGCCAGCTCACCACCTAAAGGGGATGAGCAGTACTTC
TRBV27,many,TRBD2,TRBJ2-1,CASGLAGGSSYNEQFF,TGTGCCAGCGGACTAGCGGGGGGTTCTAGCTACAATGAGCAGTTCTTC
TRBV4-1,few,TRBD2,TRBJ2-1,CASSQDGSGGLINEQFF,TGCGCCAGCAGCCAAGACGGTAGCGGGGGGTTAATAAATGAGCAGTTCTTC
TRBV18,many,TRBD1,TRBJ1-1,CASSQGAQNTEAFF,TGTGCCAGCTCACAGGGGGCCCAGAACACTGAAGCTTTCTTT
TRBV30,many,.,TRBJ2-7,CAWARGSHEQYF,TGTGCCTGGGCCCGGGGATCCCACGAGCAGTACTTC
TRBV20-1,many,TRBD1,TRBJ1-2,CSALDRTNYGYTF,TGCAGTGCTCTGGACAGGACTAACTATGGCTACACCTTC
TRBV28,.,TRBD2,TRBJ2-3,CASNPTVRTSGGTNTDTQYF,TGTGCCAGCAACCCAACGGTGAGGACTAGCGGGGGGACCAACACAGATACGCAGTATTTT
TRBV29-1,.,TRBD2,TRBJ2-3,CSATSGTATDTQYF,TGCAGCGCCACTAGCGGGACAGCCACAGATACGCAGTATTTT
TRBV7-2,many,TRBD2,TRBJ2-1,CASSSRLAGGDEQFF,TGTGCCAGCAGCTCCCGACTAGCGGGAGGGGATGAGCAGTTCTTC
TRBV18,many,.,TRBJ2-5,CASSPNQETQYF,TGTGCCAGCTCACCCAACCAAGAGACCCAGTACTTC
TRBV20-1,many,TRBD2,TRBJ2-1,CSARGRVAAGEVNEQFF,TGCAGTGCTAGGGGCCGGGTGGCAGCGGGAGAGGTCAATGAGCAGTTCTTC
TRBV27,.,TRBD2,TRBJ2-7,CASSSRTGLAGNEQYF,TGTGCCAGCAGTTCCCGGACCGGACTAGCGGGAAACGAGCAGTACTTC
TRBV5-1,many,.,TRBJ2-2,CASSLEARKNTGELFF,TGCGCCAGCAGCTTGGAGGCGCGGAAGAACACCGGGGAGCTGTTTTTT
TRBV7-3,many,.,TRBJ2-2,CASSPRTAYTGELFF,TGTGCCAGCAGCCCCCGGACAGCCTACACCGGGGAGCTGTTTTTT
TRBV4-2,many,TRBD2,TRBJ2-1,CASSQGPAQRGSYNEQFF,TGTGCCAGCAGCCAAGGACCGGCCCAGCGGGGCTCCTACAATGAGCAGTTCTTC
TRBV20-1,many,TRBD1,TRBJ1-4,CSASNRGEKLFF,TGCAGTGCTTCTAACAGGGGGGAAAAACTGTTTTTT
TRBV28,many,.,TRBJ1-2,CASSSWGSITYGYTF,TGTGCCAGCAGTTCCTGGGGGAGTATCACCTATGGCTACACCTTC
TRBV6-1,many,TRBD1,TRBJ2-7,CASSDRTGFDYEQYF,TGTGCCAGCAGTGACAGGACAGGGTTTGACTACGAGCAGTACTTC
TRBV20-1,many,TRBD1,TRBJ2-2,CSARPGRGGAGELFF,TGCAGTGCTAGGCCTGGGAGAGGGGGCGCCGGGGAGCTGTTTTTT
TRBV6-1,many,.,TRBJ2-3,CASSEPSGGGTQYF,TGTGCCAGCAGTGAACCTAGCGGAGGGGGTACGCAGTATTTT
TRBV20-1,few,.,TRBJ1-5,CSVSGTSYQPQHF,TGCAGTGTGTCCGGGACATCATATCAGCCCCAGCATTTT
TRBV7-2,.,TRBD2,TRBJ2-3,CASSSRLPLAGDTDTQYF,TGTGCCAGCAGCTCTAGACTACCTCTAGCGGGAGACACAGATACGCAGTATTTT
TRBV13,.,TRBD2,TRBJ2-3,CASSPGGQHTDTQYF,TGTGCCAGCAGTCCGGGGGGGCAGCACACAGATACGCAGTATTTT
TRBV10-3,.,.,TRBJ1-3,CAISTDSSSGNTIYF,TGTGCCATCAGCACGGACAGTTCCTCTGGAAACACCATATATTTT
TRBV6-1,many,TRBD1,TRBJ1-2,CASQTGHYGYTF,TGTGCCAGCCAGACAGGGCACTATGGCTACACCTTC
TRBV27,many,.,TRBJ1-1,CASSLKGGGEAFF,TGTGCCAGCAGTTTAAAGGGGGGCGGTGAAGCTTTCTTT
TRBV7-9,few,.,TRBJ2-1,CASSDNNNEHFF,TGTGCCAGCAGCGATAACAACAATGAGCATTTCTTC
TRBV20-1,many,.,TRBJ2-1,CSASLTQWRDGHNEQFF,TGCAGTGCTAGTCTCACTCAGTGGCGGGACGGCCACAATGAGCAGTTCTTC
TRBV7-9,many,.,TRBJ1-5,CASSLGLPTHSNQPQHF,TGTGCCAGCAGCTTAGGTTTGCCGACACATAGCAATCAGCCCCAGCATTTT
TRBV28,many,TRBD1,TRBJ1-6,CASSLGTGFESPLHF,TGTGCCAGCAGTTTAGGGACAGGCTTTGAGTCACCCCTCCACTTT
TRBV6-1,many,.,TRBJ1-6,CATYPWRLGAGSPLHF,TGTGCCACATACCCCTGGAGACTCGGGGCAGGGTCACCCCTCCACTTT
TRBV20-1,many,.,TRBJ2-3,CSARVDPSSTDTQYF,TGCAGTGCTAGAGTGGATCCCTCTAGCACAGATACGCAGTATTTT
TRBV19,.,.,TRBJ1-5,CASSILVNSNQPQHF,TGTGCCAGTAGTATCCTGGTCAATAGCAATCAGCCCCAGCATTTT
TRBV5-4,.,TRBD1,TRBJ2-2,CASSYPRQGDTGELFF,TGTGCCAGCAGCTACCCAAGACAGGGAGACACCGGGGAGCTGTTTTTT
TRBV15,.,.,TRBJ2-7,CVTSRDFYEQYF,TGTGTCACCAGCAGAGATTTTTACGAGCAGTACTTC